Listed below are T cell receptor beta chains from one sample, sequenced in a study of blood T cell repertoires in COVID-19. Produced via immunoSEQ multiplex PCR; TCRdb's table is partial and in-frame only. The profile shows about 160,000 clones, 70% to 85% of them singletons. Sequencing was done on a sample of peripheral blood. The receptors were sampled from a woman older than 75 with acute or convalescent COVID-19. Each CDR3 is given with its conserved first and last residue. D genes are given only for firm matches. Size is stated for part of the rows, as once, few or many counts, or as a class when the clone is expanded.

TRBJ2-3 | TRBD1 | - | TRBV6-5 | CASRPDRDVDTQYF | TGTGCCAGCAGACCTGACAGGGATGTAGATACGCAGTATTTT
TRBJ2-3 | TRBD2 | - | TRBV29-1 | CSAKGGSSDTQYF | TGCAGCGCAAAGGGCGGGAGTTCAGATACGCAGTATTTT
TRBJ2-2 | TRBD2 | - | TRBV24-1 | CATWGGTGELFF | TGTGCCACCTGGGGGGGGACCGGGGAGCTGTTTTTT
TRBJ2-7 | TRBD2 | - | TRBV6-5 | CASSYSSGGKAYEQYF | TGTGCCAGCAGTTACTCGAGCGGGGGGAAGGCGTACGAGCAGTACTTC
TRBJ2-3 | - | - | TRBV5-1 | CASSRNFGQNTDTQYF | TGCGCCAGCAGCCGGAACTTTGGACAGAACACAGATACGCAGTATTTT
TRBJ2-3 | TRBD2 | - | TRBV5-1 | CASSYSGFTDTQYF | TGCGCCAGCAGCTATAGCGGGTTCACAGATACGCAGTATTTT
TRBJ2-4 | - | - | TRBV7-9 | CASSITGTSAKNIQYF | TGTGCCAGCAGCATCACCGGGACATCAGCCAAAAACATTCAGTACTTC
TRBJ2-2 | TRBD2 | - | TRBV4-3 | CASSQQTWTSGLTGELFF | TGCGCCAGCAGCCAGCAGACTTGGACTAGCGGGTTAACCGGGGAGCTGTTTTTT
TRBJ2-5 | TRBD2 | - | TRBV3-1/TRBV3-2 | CASSQDGRASMETQYF | TGTGCCAGCAGCCAAGACGGGAGGGCCTCAATGGAGACCCAGTACTTC
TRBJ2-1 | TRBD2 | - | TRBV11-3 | CASSPGLAGGNYNEQFF | TGTGCCAGCAGCCCGGGACTAGCGGGAGGCAACTACAATGAGCAGTTCTTC
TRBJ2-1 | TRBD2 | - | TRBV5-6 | CASSLGGGDNEQFF | TGTGCCAGCAGCTTGGGGGGAGGGGACAATGAGCAGTTCTTC
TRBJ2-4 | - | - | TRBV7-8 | CASIRAGVGNIQYF | TGTGCCAGCATCCGAGCAGGGGTCGGAAACATTCAGTACTTC
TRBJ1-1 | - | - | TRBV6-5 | CASSYFWEGGTEAFF | TGTGCCAGCAGTTACTTCTGGGAGGGGGGGACTGAAGCTTTCTTT
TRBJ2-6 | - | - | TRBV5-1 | CASSLERIGPGANVLTF | TGCGCCAGCAGCTTGGAGAGGATTGGTCCTGGGGCCAACGTCCTGACTTTC
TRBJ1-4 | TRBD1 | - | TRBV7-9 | CASSPRQGVTEKLFF | TGTGCCAGCAGCCCGCGACAGGGCGTTACTGAAAAACTGTTTTTT
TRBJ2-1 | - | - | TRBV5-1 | CASSGSSYNEQFF | TGCGCCAGCAGCGGTAGCTCCTACAATGAGCAGTTCTTC
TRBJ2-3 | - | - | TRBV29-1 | CSGGSPADTQYF | TGCAGCGGGGGGAGTCCCGCAGATACGCAGTATTTT
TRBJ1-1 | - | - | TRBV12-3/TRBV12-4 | CASSLSSEAFF | TGTGCCAGCAGTTTATCGAGTGAAGCTTTCTTT
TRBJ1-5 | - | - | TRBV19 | CASTYAKNQPQHF | TGTGCCAGTACCTACGCTAAGAATCAGCCCCAGCATTTT
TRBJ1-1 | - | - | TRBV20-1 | CSAPGGEAFF | TGCAGTGCCCCCGGGGGGGAAGCTTTCTTT
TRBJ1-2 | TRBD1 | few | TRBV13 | CASRTGVQGYTF | TGTGCCAGCAGAACAGGGGTACAAGGCTACACCTTC
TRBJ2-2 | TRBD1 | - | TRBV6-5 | CASSRTGADTGELFF | TGTGCCAGCAGCCGGACAGGGGCGGACACCGGGGAGCTGTTTTTT
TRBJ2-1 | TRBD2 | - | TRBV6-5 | CASRTGGRYREQFF | TGTGCCAGCAGGACGGGGGGTAGATACCGGGAGCAGTTCTTC
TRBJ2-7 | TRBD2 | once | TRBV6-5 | CASNLGGAGVYEQYF | TGTGCCAGCAACCTGGGGGGAGCGGGGGTCTACGAGCAGTACTTC
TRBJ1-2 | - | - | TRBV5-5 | CASSGRTGTNYGYTF | TGTGCCAGCAGCGGCCGTACAGGGACTAACTATGGCTACACCTTC
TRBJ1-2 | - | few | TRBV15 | CATSSAGGAGSGNYGYTF | TGTGCCACCAGCAGTGCGGGAGGGGCTGGGTCGGGAAACTATGGCTACACCTTC
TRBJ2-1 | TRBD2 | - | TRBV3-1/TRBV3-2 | CASSQTTSGLYNEQFF | TGTGCCAGCAGCCAAACCACTAGCGGGCTCTACAATGAGCAGTTCTTC